This TCR beta chain was sequenced for a study of tumor and adjacent non-tumor tissue in lung cancer (dated 2018 in TCRdb). Notes on the research overall: The cohort included around eleven adenocarcinoma, 2 squamous cell carcinoma and 1 small cell lung cancer patients. The study compared bulk TCRbeta repertoires from lung tumor tissue and matched distant non-tumor lung tissue of approximately 14 lung cancer patients. Among the roughly 15 patients, ages ranged from about 30 to 80 years, approximately 10 were men and 5 were women, and disease was TNM stage I to III. Sequencing produced roughly 130 million productive TCRbeta reads in total, an average of about 4 million reads per sample. TCRbeta CDR3 sequencing was performed on thirty paired specimens, with one tumor sample and one normal lung sample collected per patient.

For this clonotype: There is no known antigen for this receptor. Being one base from a much bigger clone, this may be a read error.

Libraries came from multiplex PCR. The reads were generated on an Illumina HiSeq 2500. TCRbeta libraries were constructed through three rounds of nested PCR with primers (Table S4) according to protocols adapted from ARM-PCR. PCR products of 200-500 bp were gel-excised and purified with the QIAquick gel extraction kit before sequencing. Per the original workflow: Reads were cleaned with Trimmomatic, merged with FLASH into complete CDR3 sequences, and assigned to V(D)J germline segments with MiTCR. Clonal diversity was calculated as the inverse Simpson's index using VDJtools. A read counted as productive if the sequence was in-frame and lacked a premature stop codon. Using fastp trimming at Q25 and MiXCR clonotype assembly, TCRdb reanalyzed the public sequencing data and kept in-frame beta chains. Here each entry gathers all rows of one CDR3 protein and keeps the most common genes and DNA. Clone size and V and J calls follow TCRdb, not the original study. Present in this sample are about 60,000 distinct CDR3 sequences, about 63% of which were seen just once. Of the sample, roughly a third is held by the ten largest clones.

Bulk unsorted tissue served as the source for RNA extraction, and RNA quality was assessed using a NanoDrop ND-1000 and an Agilent 2100. The normal lung samples consisted of distant non-tumor tissue collected more than 3 cm from the tumor edge. The donors were newly diagnosed lung cancer patients admitted for thoracic surgery in China from August to November 2014 who had not received prior chemotherapy. Anyone who had undergone radiotherapy or chemotherapy before, or who had another cancer at the same time, was left out of the study. Surgical tissue pieces of roughly 1-2.2 cm3 were preserved in RNAlater solution and were kept at -80 degrees C until use. Results and caveats for the whole study, not just this receptor: Because peripheral blood was not sequenced, the blood TCRbeta repertoires of the lung cancer patients in the study went unexamined. Younger patients had significantly higher TCR diversity, and higher tumor TCR diversity was associated with shorter overall and disease-free survival. Only around 14 patients were in the cohort, and the authors stated that larger samples and more detailed clinical data are needed. In normal lung, the top 100 clones accounted for a significantly larger cumulative share of the repertoire than in tumor tissue. Tumor tissue showed significantly higher TCR diversity (inverse Simpson) than normal lung tissue, at 431.37 vs 166.20 (P = 0.0075, Mann-Whitney U test). Neither the sequencing platform nor unique molecular identifiers are named or mentioned anywhere in the methods.

The germline V gene yields MNHNS for CDR1 and SASEGT for CDR2. From the cysteine through the phenylalanine, the CDR3 covers 15 amino acids. The sequence is cut down to CDR3 DNA, 45 bases in frame from base 1. The sample comprised distant non-tumor lung tissue. The V and J segments used are TRBV6-1 and TRBJ2-4, and TRBD2 aligns with 9 junction nucleotides. The clonotype was recovered from a man aged 70-80 years with non-small cell lung cancer. The encoded CDR3 is CVSSEDLAGRNIQYF. The sequenced DNA is TGTGTCAGCAGTGAAGATCTAGCGGGGAGAAACATTCAGTACTTC.